This is a list of T cell receptor beta chains from one sample in a study of OX40 agonist ivuxolimab in advanced cancers. Profiling relied on immunoSEQ multiplex PCR, and the TCRdb table lists in-frame clones only, not all of them. The sample lists under 25,000 clones, 70% to 90% seen once, with 21% in the top ten. The material sequenced was CD4+ or CD8+ T cells sorted from blood, taken in a trial of the OX40 agonist ivuxolimab. Receptors originate from an adult with an advanced solid tumor such as melanoma, head and neck, liver or kidney cancer. Each CDR3 is given with its conserved first and last residue. The order of the fields is D gene, clone size, V gene, J gene, CDR3 protein, CDR3 DNA. A D gene is named only where the DNA matches it firmly. Rows give clone size only sometimes, using once, few, many, or a class for an expanded clone.

TRBD1	few	TRBV27	TRBJ2-7	CASLGQGPYEQYF	TGTGCCAGCCTAGGACAGGGCCCCTACGAGCAGTACTTC
-	-	TRBV19	TRBJ2-7	CASSPRTTLHEQYF	TGTGCCAGTAGTCCAAGAACAACCCTCCACGAGCAGTACTTC
TRBD1	-	TRBV7-3	TRBJ2-6	CASSSSPGQGVSGANVLTF	TGTGCCAGCAGCTCATCACCGGGACAGGGGGTCTCTGGGGCCAACGTCCTGACTTTC
TRBD2	-	TRBV11-2	TRBJ2-2	CASLAVGLAGYTGELFF	TGTGCCTCCCTGGCAGTGGGACTAGCGGGGTACACCGGGGAGCTGTTTTTT
-	-	TRBV6-5	TRBJ2-2	CASSYSRGGELFF	TGTGCCAGCAGTTACTCGAGGGGCGGGGAGCTGTTTTTT
-	once	TRBV9	TRBJ2-3	CASSVAADTQYF	TGTGCCAGCAGCGTAGCCGCAGATACGCAGTATTTT
TRBD2	-	TRBV28	TRBJ2-7	CASTPAGVNYEQYF	TGTGCCAGCACCCCAGCGGGAGTTAACTACGAGCAGTACTTC
-	-	TRBV7-3	TRBJ2-2	CASSLTLDHSGELFF	TGTGCCAGCAGCTTAACGTTAGACCATTCCGGGGAGCTGTTTTTT
-	-	TRBV7-9	TRBJ1-1	CASSPPRGRVKGGNTEAFF	TGTGCCAGCAGCCCACCTAGAGGCAGGGTAAAAGGTGGGAACACTGAAGCTTTCTTT
TRBD1	medium-sized	TRBV6-5	TRBJ1-2	CASSLTGEGNYGYTF	TGTGCCAGCAGCCTTACAGGGGAGGGTAACTATGGCTACACCTTC
-	-	TRBV19	TRBJ2-2	CASMTYTGELFF	TGTGCCAGTATGACCTACACCGGGGAGCTGTTTTTT
TRBD1	-	TRBV7-9	TRBJ2-1	CASSSTLIRRGQANEQFF	TGTGCCAGCAGCTCCACACTGATTCGAAGGGGGCAGGCGAATGAGCAGTTCTTC
TRBD2	-	TRBV9	TRBJ2-1	CASSVGGATSGQSYNEQFF	TGTGCCAGCAGCGTAGGAGGAGCGACTAGCGGTCAATCCTACAATGAGCAGTTCTTC
TRBD2	-	TRBV25-1	TRBJ2-2	CASSELAGGAGELFF	TGTGCCAGCAGTGAGCTGGCGGGAGGAGCCGGGGAGCTGTTTTTT
-	-	TRBV27	TRBJ2-7	CASSLSRGYEQYF	TGTGCCAGCAGTTTAAGCAGGGGCTACGAGCAGTACTTC
-	-	TRBV6-4	TRBJ2-1	CASSATVTPYNEQFF	TGTGCCAGCAGTGCGACGGTGACACCCTACAATGAGCAGTTCTTC
TRBD2	-	TRBV7-3	TRBJ2-5	CASSPGGGAQETQYF	TGTGCCAGCAGCCCAGGCGGGGGAGCCCAAGAGACCCAGTACTTC
TRBD1	-	TRBV10-3	TRBJ1-5	CAIGLTGEYQPQHF	TGTGCCATCGGGCTTACAGGGGAGTATCAGCCCCAGCATTTT
-	-	TRBV4-1	TRBJ2-7	CASSQGIGEVSYEQYF	TGCGCCAGCAGCCAAGGCATTGGGGAGGTCTCCTACGAGCAGTACTTC
-	-	TRBV7-9	TRBJ2-7	CASSQGTSPYEQYF	TGTGCCAGCAGCCAAGGGACATCCCCCTACGAGCAGTACTTC
-	-	TRBV11-2	TRBJ2-2	CASNPLSAAGTGELFF	TGTGCCAGCAACCCCCTGTCGGCGGCGGGGACCGGGGAGCTGTTTTTT
TRBD2	-	TRBV11-2	TRBJ2-7	CASSAGTNYEQYF	TGTGCCAGCAGCGCCGGGACTAACTACGAGCAGTACTTC
-	-	TRBV6-1	TRBJ2-6	CASSEMEGGNVRANVLTF	TGTGCCAGCAGTGAAATGGAAGGGGGTAACGTTAGGGCCAACGTCCTGACTTTC
TRBD1	-	TRBV27	TRBJ1-2	CASSFRGLVGYTF	TGTGCCAGCAGCTTCAGGGGGCTTGTGGGCTACACCTTC
-	-	TRBV28	TRBJ2-5	CASSLASRILYQETQYF	TGTGCCAGCAGCCTGGCTTCCCGAATTCTTTACCAAGAGACCCAGTACTTC
-	-	TRBV15	TRBJ1-2	CALGSDTHGYTF	TGTGCTCTAGGGTCGGATACCCATGGCTACACCTTC
TRBD2	few	TRBV18	TRBJ2-3	CASSPFPPLAGGTDTQYF	TGTGCCAGCTCACCTTTCCCACCTTTAGCGGGGGGCACAGATACGCAGTATTTT
TRBD1	-	TRBV4-1	TRBJ1-6	CASSLTGGEGSYNSPLHF	TGCGCCAGCAGCCTGACAGGGGGGGAGGGCTCCTATAATTCACCCCTCCACTTT
-	-	TRBV2	TRBJ2-7	CASSDAPTYEQYF	TGTGCCAGCAGTGATGCGCCGACCTACGAGCAGTACTTC
-	-	TRBV9	TRBJ2-1	CASSVRLYNEQFF	TGTGCCAGCAGCGTACGACTTTACAATGAGCAGTTCTTC
-	-	TRBV5-1	TRBJ2-5	CASSLSLRVVTQYF	TGCGCCAGCAGCTTGTCCTTGAGGGTGGTGACCCAGTACTTC
-	-	TRBV28	TRBJ2-7	CASSLELAYEQYF	TGTGCCAGCAGTTTAGAACTAGCTTACGAGCAGTACTTC
-	-	TRBV27	TRBJ2-1	CASMGLGRNNEQFF	TGTGCCAGCATGGGGTTAGGACGCAACAATGAGCAGTTCTTC
-	-	TRBV9	TRBJ2-7	CASSEGSGSGGEQYF	TGTGCCAGCAGCGAGGGAAGCGGGTCAGGGGGGGAGCAGTACTTC
-	few	TRBV18	TRBJ1-1	CASSPPGQITEAFF	TGTGCCAGCTCACCACCGGGGCAAATCACTGAAGCTTTCTTT
TRBD1	once	TRBV5-1	TRBJ2-7	CASSLGQGVYEQYF	TGCGCCAGCAGCTTAGGACAGGGAGTGTACGAGCAGTACTTC
-	once	TRBV30	TRBJ2-7	CAWSVSGYEQYF	TGTGCCTGGAGTGTTTCGGGATACGAGCAGTACTTC
-	-	TRBV5-4	TRBJ1-1	CASSAIVNTEAFF	TGTGCCAGCAGCGCAATAGTGAACACTGAAGCTTTCTTT
TRBD1	-	TRBV6-1	TRBJ2-2	CASSGTGDTGELFF	TGTGCCAGCAGTGGGACAGGGGACACCGGGGAGCTGTTTTTT
TRBD1	-	TRBV10-3	TRBJ1-4	CAIREDRDEKLFF	TGTGCCATCAGAGAGGACAGGGATGAAAAACTGTTTTTT
-	-	TRBV9	TRBJ2-7	CASSHPRAGPSSYEQYF	TGTGCCAGCAGCCACCCCCGGGCGGGCCCAAGCTCCTACGAGCAGTACTTC
-	few	TRBV6-7	TRBJ1-6	CASREKGQSYNSPLHF	TGTGCCAGCAGAGAGAAAGGTCAGTCCTATAATTCACCCCTCCACTTT
-	-	TRBV5-1	TRBJ1-1	CASSPPTNTEAFF	TGCGCCAGCAGCCCCCCAACGAACACTGAAGCTTTCTTT
-	-	TRBV4-1	TRBJ1-4	CASSQATGTRNEKLFF	TGCGCCAGCAGCCAAGCCACCGGGACAAGAAATGAAAAACTGTTTTTT
TRBD1	-	TRBV4-1	TRBJ1-4	CASSPRPPGTGVEKLFF	TGCGCCAGCAGCCCCCGACCCCCGGGGACAGGGGTTGAAAAACTGTTTTTT
-	-	TRBV5-6	TRBJ1-6	CASSLASPGVHSPLHF	TGTGCCAGCAGCCTAGCCTCTCCAGGGGTTCATTCACCCCTCCACTTT
-	-	TRBV13	TRBJ2-7	CASSRGGPLGSYEQYF	TGTGCCAGCAGCCGTGGGGGACCCTTGGGCTCCTACGAGCAGTACTTC
TRBD2	-	TRBV27	TRBJ2-3	CASRVAGGGADTQYF	TGTGCCAGCAGGGTAGCGGGAGGGGGGGCAGATACGCAGTATTTT
TRBD2	-	TRBV6-1	TRBJ2-7	CASLTSGGYEQYF	TGTGCCAGCCTTACTAGCGGGGGGTACGAGCAGTACTTC
TRBD1	-	TRBV9	TRBJ1-5	CASSGNPGGNQPQHF	TGTGCCAGCAGCGGTAATCCAGGGGGTAATCAGCCCCAGCATTTT
-	-	TRBV21-1	TRBJ1-2	CASSKKEGNYGYTF	TGTGCCAGCAGCAAAAAGGAGGGTAACTATGGCTACACCTTC
TRBD1	-	TRBV29-1	TRBJ2-7	CSVAETGLEQYF	TGCAGCGTTGCTGAGACAGGGCTCGAGCAGTACTTC
-	few	TRBV4-1	TRBJ1-5	CASSQDWDQPQHF	TGCGCCAGCAGCCAAGATTGGGACCAGCCCCAGCATTTT
-	-	TRBV19	TRBJ2-2	CATHGLGLNNTGELFF	TGTGCCACCCACGGTTTGGGGCTTAATAACACCGGGGAGCTGTTTTTT
TRBD2	-	TRBV10-1	TRBJ2-3	CASSGTSLPSTDTQYF	TGCGCCAGTTCCGGGACTAGCCTCCCAAGCACAGATACGCAGTATTTT
TRBD2	-	TRBV14	TRBJ2-3	CASSPGGLAGDVYTQYF	TGTGCCAGCAGCCCCGGGGGACTAGCGGGAGATGTGTATACGCAGTATTTT
TRBD2	-	TRBV27	TRBJ2-7	CASSWEGFYEQYF	TGTGCCAGCAGTTGGGAGGGATTCTACGAGCAGTACTTC
-	few	TRBV28	TRBJ2-1	CASSSPGIGNEQFF	TGTGCCAGCAGTTCCCCGGGGATCGGCAATGAGCAGTTCTTC
TRBD2	few	TRBV27	TRBJ2-7	CASSGGEEEQYF	TGTGCCAGCAGCGGGGGGGAGGAGGAGCAGTACTTC
-	-	TRBV5-6	TRBJ1-1	CASSLGAMNTEAFF	TGTGCCAGCAGCTTGGGGGCTATGAACACTGAAGCTTTCTTT